The 20 T cell receptor beta chains below were found in one sample sequenced in a study of blood T cell repertoires in COVID-19. Data came from immunoSEQ multiplex PCR; TCRdb stores just in-frame clones and leaves some out. The data contain tens of thousands of clones, about 90% of them seen just once; the ten biggest clones take up more than 4.5%. What was sequenced was peripheral blood. These receptors were obtained from a man aged 50-59 years with acute or convalescent COVID-19.

The V gene is TRBV5-1, the J gene TRBJ2-7, with D hard to call. The length of the CDR3 is 9 residues. V lost 6 bases, J lost 7 bases, and 5 bases lay in between. The germline gives CDR1 SGHRS, CDR2 YFSETQ. CDR3 loop: CASTREQYF. DNA for the CDR3: TGCGCCAGCACACGGGAGCAGTACTTC.

This chain links TRBV7-8 with TRBJ2-7, with D unclear. The CDR3 loop spans 14 amino acids. Between the trimmed V and J ends, which lost 6 bases and 2 bases, there was a span of 14 bases. Germline V gene data show CDR1 as SGHVS and CDR2 as FQNEAQ. The CDR3 DNA reads TGTGCCAGCAGGTCACAGCCCGCTGCCTACGAGCAGTACTTC. This translates into CASRSQPAAYEQYF. Full variable domain (outside the CDR3, taken from reference TRBV7-8 and TRBJ2-7): GAGVSQSPRYKVAKRGQDVALRCDPISGHVSLFWYQQALGQGPEFLTYFQNEAQLDKSGLPSDRFFAERPEGSVSTLKIQRTQQEDSAVYLCASRSQPAAYEQYFGPGTRLTVT.

The genes are TRBV30 and TRBJ1-6; tentative D call: TRBD1 (5 bases). The ends were cut back, 3 bases at V and 1 base at J, with 7 bases in the middle. Germline V CDR1 and CDR2: GTSNPN, SVGIG (reference sequence). This CDR3 region has 14 residues. CDR3 DNA: TGTGCCTGGAGAACAGGATCCTATAATTCACCCCTCCACTTT. Residues: CAWRTGSYNSPLHF.

V is TRBV5-1 and J is TRBJ1-1; D gene ambiguous. Germline V lookup: CDR1 SGHRS, CDR2 YFSETQ. The CDR3 spans 13 residues. V was cut by 2 bases and J by 3 bases, with 8 bases left in between. Here the CDR3 reads CASSFLLDTEAFF. The CDR3 bases are TGCGCCAGCAGCTTTCTTCTCGACACTGAAGCTTTCTTT.

CDR3 bases: TGTGCCAGCAGCTTACAGGATACGCAGTATTTT. Translated: CASSLQDTQYF. The chain has TRBV7-8 and TRBJ2-3, with unresolved D. The V and J ends lost 2 bases and 6 bases respectively, with 3 bases between them. Germline V gene data show CDR1 as SGHVS and CDR2 as FQNEAQ. The CDR3 extends over 11 amino acids.

V is TRBV19 and J is TRBJ1-5; 8 bases align to TRBD1. The CDR3 has 15 amino acids. Germline trimming cut 2 bases from V and 6 bases from J; bases unmatched to any gene: 6. The germline CDR1 and CDR2 sequences are LNHDA and SQIVND (reference sequence). DNA for the CDR3: TGTGCCAGTAGTATACGACAACAGGGGGGTCAGCCCCAGCATTTT. Translating it yields CASSIRQQGGQPQHF. The full variable domain, its missing parts supplied by reference TRBV19 and TRBJ1-5, is DGGITQSPKYLFRKEGQNVTLSCEQNLNHDAMYWYRQDPGQGLRLIYYSQIVNDFQKGDIAEGYSVSREKKESFPLTVTSAQKNPTAFYLCASSIRQQGGQPQHFGDGTRLSIL.

The sample holds a few counts of this clone. The gene calls are TRBV6-1 and TRBJ2-3, with a tentative D call TRBD2 (6 bases). This CDR3 is built from 15 residues. Germline V gives CDR1 MNHNS, CDR2 SASEGT. V was clipped by 2 bases and J by 2 bases, with 11 bases between them. The CDR3 DNA reads as TGTGCCAGCAGTGAAACCGGGACTTTCACAGATACGCAGTATTTT. It yields the protein CASSETGTFTDTQYF.

V is TRBV5-4 and J is TRBJ1-2, with 7 bases that match TRBD1. CDR3 size: 17 residues. V dropped 3 bases and J dropped 8; count of bases not matched to a gene: 19. Germline CDR1 is SGHNT and CDR2 is YYREEE (reference sequence). CDR3 sequence reads: CASSSGIGGQPGSGYTF. The CDR3 coding sequence is TGTGCCAGCAGCTCGGGCATAGGGGGACAGCCAGGTAGCGGCTACACCTTC.

This rearrangement joins TRBV14 to TRBJ2-7, with D possibly matching TRBD2 (6 bases). This CDR3 contains 17 residues. Germline V gene sequence: CDR1 SGHDN, CDR2 FVKESK. Deletions cut 0 bases from V and 3 bases from J, with 18 bases between. The CDR3 region has the DNA TGTGCCAGCAGCCAAGAGGGAACGGGGACTTATTTCTACGAGCAGTACTTC. It encodes CASSQEGTGTYFYEQYF.

J is TRBJ2-3 and V is TRBV6-6, with 7 bases matching TRBD2. Germline CDR1 MNHNY, CDR2 SVGAGI (reference sequence). Trimming at V came to 5 bases and at J to 3 bases, leaving 14 bases not matched to a gene. This CDR3 contains 17 residues. This CDR3 reads CASSLLPGGEATDTQYF. The DNA of the CDR3 is TGTGCCAGCAGTCTCTTACCGGGAGGTGAAGCGACAGATACGCAGTATTTT.

This clone was seen just once. J is TRBJ1-1 and V is TRBV5-1, with a weak D call TRBD1 (6 bases). Trimming removed 2 bases from V and 6 bases from J, with 14 bases in between. This CDR3 contains 14 residues. The germline CDR1 and CDR2 sequences are SGHRS and YFSETQ. CDR3: CASSLQGSGSEAFF. CDR3 DNA: TGCGCCAGCAGCTTACAGGGATCAGGGTCTGAAGCTTTCTTT.

This chain links TRBV6-6 with TRBJ2-5; 10 nucleotides match TRBD2. The J segment lost 2 bases and the V segment lost 5 bases, leaving 8 bases of the junction unmatched. The CDR3 totals 16 residues. Germline V gene data show CDR1 as MNHNY and CDR2 as SVGAGI (reference sequence). CDR3 in amino acids: CASSRGLAVLQETQYF. The CDR3 nucleotides are TGTGCCAGCAGTCGCGGACTAGCGGTCCTTCAAGAGACCCAGTACTTC.

The chain links TRBV11-3 to TRBJ2-7, with D uncertain. Germline lookup yields CDR1 SGHNT and CDR2 YENEEA. With 1 base removed from V and 0 bases from J, the gap between germline ends came to 4 bases. The CDR3 runs 13 residues. The CDR3 is CASSLAYSYEQYF. CDR3 sequence (DNA): TGTGCCAGCAGCTTAGCCTACTCCTACGAGCAGTACTTC. The whole variable domain, filled in from reference TRBV11-3 and TRBJ2-7, reads EAGVVQSPRYKIIEKKQPVAFWCNPISGHNTLYWYLQNLGQGPELLIRYENEEAVDDSQLPKDRFSAERLKGVDSTLKIQPAELGDSAVYLCASSLAYSYEQYFGPGTRLTVT.

The V gene is TRBV20-1, the J gene TRBJ2-1, with 10 nucleotides matching TRBD2. CDR1 is DFQATT, CDR2 SNEGSKA, per germline (reference sequence). The junction had 15 bases not matched to a gene; V was cut back by 3 bases and J by 4 bases. The CDR3 is 18 amino acids. In nucleotides, the CDR3 is TGCAGTGCTAGTGGGCGAGCGGGAGGGCCAGGTCTGTACAATGAGCAGTTCTTC. Protein sequence: CSASGRAGGPGLYNEQFF.

The genes are TRBV24-1 and TRBJ2-1; 12 bases agree with TRBD2. V lost 5 bases, J lost 4 bases, and 8 bases stayed unmatched. This CDR3 contains 17 residues. Germline values: CDR1 KGHDR, CDR2 SFDVKD. CDR3 in amino acids: CATSGAGLAGLYNEQFF. The CDR3 DNA reads TGTGCCACCAGTGGGGCGGGACTAGCGGGTTTATACAATGAGCAGTTCTTC.

The chain employs TRBV11-3 and TRBJ2-3; D is perhaps TRBD1 (6 bases). From germline, CDR1 is SGHNT and CDR2 YENEEA. Trimming removed 3 bases from V and 3 bases from J, with 16 bases in between. The CDR3 has 16 amino acids. CDR3 nucleotide sequence: TGTGCCAGCAGCTTCTCACAGGGTTTGAGGACAGATACGCAGTATTTT. Amino acid sequence: CASSFSQGLRTDTQYF. The whole variable domain, filled in from reference TRBV11-3 and TRBJ2-3, reads EAGVVQSPRYKIIEKKQPVAFWCNPISGHNTLYWYLQNLGQGPELLIRYENEEAVDDSQLPKDRFSAERLKGVDSTLKIQPAELGDSAVYLCASSFSQGLRTDTQYFGPGTRLTVL.

This rearrangement joins TRBV19 to TRBJ2-7, with D possibly TRBD2 on 5 matching bases. The CDR3 spans 14 residues. Germline CDR1 LNHDA, CDR2 SQIVND (reference sequence). V was trimmed by 6 bases and J by 3 bases, leaving 15 bases between them. In DNA, the CDR3 is TGTGCCAGTAGCCGGGCCGGGGTTGACTACGAGCAGTACTTC. Its translation: CASSRAGVDYEQYF.

This clone appeared once. The chain carries TRBV30 and TRBJ1-1; 7 nucleotides match TRBD1. The CDR3 runs to 15 residues. The V gene end was trimmed by 3 bases and the J gene end by 5 bases; junction bases not matched to a gene: 12. Germline CDR1 GTSNPN, CDR2 SVGIG (reference sequence). CDR3 sequence: CAWSRGQPVRTEAFF. As DNA, the CDR3 is TGTGCCTGGAGCAGGGGACAGCCGGTTCGGACTGAAGCTTTCTTT.

J is TRBJ2-7 and V is TRBV3-1 (or the pseudogene TRBV3-2), with 8 bases identical to TRBD2. Germline assignment: CDR1 LGHDT and CDR2 YNNKEL (reference sequence). V was clipped by 8 bases and J by 6 bases; unmatched bases: 12. The CDR3 spans 14 residues. The CDR3 nucleotides are TGTGCCAGCGGACCATCAAGCGGGAGATCCGAGCAGTACTTC. Its translation: CASGPSSGRSEQYF.

In DNA form, the CDR3 reads TGCGCCAGCAGCTTGTCGGGAGACCAGCCCCAGCATTTT. It encodes CASSLSGDQPQHF. This chain connects TRBV5-1 to TRBJ1-5, with D unresolved. The CDR3 totals 13 residues. Germline V gene lookup returns CDR1 SGHRS and CDR2 YFSETQ. Trimming cost V 1 base and J 7 bases, with 9 bases left between them. The full variable domain, in which reference TRBV5-1 and TRBJ1-5 provide the parts outside the CDR3, is KAGVTQTPRYLIKTRGQQVTLSCSPISGHRSVSWYQQTPGQGLQFLFEYFSETQRNKGNFPGRFSGRQFSNSRSEMNVSTLELGDSALYLCASSLSGDQPQHFGDGTRLSIL.